The clone carrying this T cell receptor beta chain was recorded once. These data come from a study of blood T cell repertoires in COVID-19. Study-wide background: There were acute and convalescent COVID-19 samples, and they came from the United States, Italy and Spain. The analysed material was cDNA or gDNA that came from T cells, B-cell-depleted T cells, or PBMCs.

Germline CDR1 is SQVTM and CDR2 is ANQGSEA. V shed 0 bases and J shed 5 bases, with 10 bases lying between them. This CDR3 has 14 amino acids. Authors' processing steps: Nucleated cell counts were estimated from reference gene primer amplification. Clones were read by immunoSEQ multiplex PCR, and TCRdb kept only the in-frame ones, dropping some. The D gene and trimming were derived from the DNA, and the V and J assignments and clone size from that table. The table lists approximately 50,000 clones, 65% to 80% of them singletons. The sequenced sample was peripheral blood. The gene calls are TRBV29-1 and TRBJ2-2; the D is unclear. This TCR came from an older man with acute or convalescent COVID-19. CDR3 DNA: TGCAGCGTTGAAGATGACAAAAGGACCGGGGAGCTGTTTTTT. Its protein is CSVEDDKRTGELFF.